This section outlines one T cell receptor (beta chain) sequence together with its context. No cognate antigen has been identified for it. It has no much larger one-base neighbor in the sample; base qualities were not kept. Every donor in the study was a healthy Caucasian. The twin cohort comprised three pairs of female monozygotic twins, all aged about 18 to 30 years. Peripheral blood mononuclear cells were the source from which RNA for the TCR libraries was isolated. These data belong to a study of identical twins (dated by TCRdb to between 2015 and 2016). Broadly, across the study: TCR alpha and beta repertoires from monozygotic twins, unrelated adults of various ages and cord blood were deep-sequenced to test whether fetal clonotypes persist. Replicate twin experiments were performed at different times using different library preparation protocols to rule out contamination.

Library generation was performed with 5' RACE. Sequencing instrument: Illumina HiSeq 2000. Template switching introduced a universal primer binding site; the final cDNA contained a unique molecular identifier, enabling accurate counting of TCR cDNA molecules. Specific primers in the conserved constant-segment region were used to synthesize first-strand cDNA for the TCR alpha and beta chains. To control for contamination, every cDNA library was double barcoded, receiving both a SMART-Mk sample barcode and Illumina barcodes. TruSeq adapter sequences, together with Illumina sample barcodes, were added in two successive PCR steps. The Illumina HiSeq platform was used with custom primers to sequence TCR alpha and beta cDNA libraries. Processing in the source paper ran as follows. MiGEC was used to process raw reads and extract unique molecular identifiers, and MiXCR was used to find CDR3 positions. Recombination models were inferred per individual with the repgenHMM and IGoR tools using an EM algorithm. Shared clonotype analysis was performed with the tcR package in R, normalizing sharing by the product of cloneset sizes. To study raw recombination free of thymic and clonal selection effects, out-of-frame nonproductive sequences were analyzed. TCRdb applied fastp at Q25 and MiXCR to the public reads, then kept only in-frame beta chains. Rows are combined by CDR3 protein, so each entry shows the most common genes and DNA. The V and J calls come from TCRdb's annotation, not from the publication. This sample comprises hundreds of thousands of distinct CDR3 sequences, 12% of them detected only once. About 1.6% of the sample is held by the ten biggest clonotypes.

Trimming at the junction amounts to 7 bases on V and 6 bases on J, and the germline ends lie 16 bases apart. For CDR1 and CDR2, the germline V gene lists MNHNS and SASEGT. The CDR3 measures 13 amino acids from cysteine to valine. The kept DNA is CDR3 alone, 39 bases in frame from the first base. Overall study outcomes, separate from this receptor: Abundant cord blood beta clonotypes had fewer insertions, young adult naive repertoires showed a similar but weaker trend, and memory repertoires showed no such trend. Invariant T cells such as MAIT and iNKT could partly confound zero-insertion analyses, though diverse VJ usage argued against this for most clonotypes. Compared with coincidental sharing between unrelated individuals, an excess of low generation-probability sequences was observed among out-of-frame TCR alpha sequences shared between twins. Recombination models systematically underestimated out-of-frame TCR alpha sharing in monozygotic twins but agreed with sharing between unrelated individuals. Conclusions relied on cross-sectional statistical analysis, since the same donors could not be followed over many years. Excess twin sharing in beta out-of-frame sequences was weaker because fewer shared sequences lowered the signal-to-noise ratio.

The sample also formed part of further work on yellow fever vaccine responses in identical twins. From that second study: The T cell response to vaccination in identical twins was reported by the authors to appear partly convergent and partly personalized. In identical twins, the study followed T cell clones that responded to the vaccine with precision.

This clonotype originated in a woman under 30 in good health. The chain is encoded by TRBV6-1 joined to TRBJ2-7; a tentative D match to TRBD2 spans 5 bases. The sample taken for sequencing was PBMCs. The DNA sequence is TGTGCCAGCACCCGAGGCCTAGGAGGCGAGCAGTACGTC. It encodes CASTRGLGGEQYV.